This T cell receptor beta chain stems from a study of blood T cell repertoires in COVID-19. Study information: COVID-19 samples, acute and convalescent, were from the United States, Italy and Spain. Sample material is recorded as cDNA or gDNA derived from T cells, B-cell-depleted T cells, or PBMCs.

Germline CDR1 and CDR2: SQVTM and ANQGSEA. V dropped 8 bases and J dropped 3; count of bases not matched to a gene: 10. CDR3 length: 14 amino acids. Per the authors' pipeline: Reference gene primer amplification gave nucleated cell count estimates. Produced via immunoSEQ multiplex PCR; TCRdb's table is partial and in-frame only. V and J calls and clone size are those listed in that table; D and trimming were worked out from the DNA. Of 85,000 to 90,000 clones in the sample, roughly 87% were seen once. Sequenced sample: peripheral blood. This TCR was recovered from a woman of 80 years or more with active COVID-19. This chain connects TRBV29-1 to TRBJ2-3, with 8 bases matching TRBD1. For the CDR3, the DNA is TGCAGCCTATCTCAGGGACAGGCGACAGATACGCAGTATTTT. Translation gives CSLSQGQATDTQYF.